The present T cell receptor (beta chain) was sequenced within a study of blood T cell repertoires in COVID-19. Germline V gene data show CDR1 as SGHRS and CDR2 as YFSETQ. The CDR3 is 15 amino acids. With 1 base clipped from V and 5 bases from J, the junction kept 8 bases outside the gene matches. Method: immunoSEQ multiplex PCR; TCRdb's copy keeps in-frame clones and lacks some. The sample includes fewer than 80,000 clones, approximately 86% of them seen just once. The TCR was taken from a man aged 70 or older with acute or convalescent COVID-19. The chain joins TRBV5-1 to TRBJ2-5; TRBD1 matches 7 bases. The sample taken for sequencing was peripheral blood. In nucleotides, the CDR3 is TGCGCCAGCAGCTTGATTAGCAGGGGGTTGGAGACCCAGTACTTC. It encodes CASSLISRGLETQYF.